Below are 31 T cell receptor beta chains sequenced from a single sample in a study of T cell changes during pregnancy in multiple sclerosis. The data were produced by immunoSEQ multiplex PCR, yet TCRdb's version contains in-frame clones alone and is incomplete. The sample has more than 30,000 clones, around 90% seen once. The sequencing here drew on CD4+ T cells from peripheral blood mononuclear cells, taken in the third trimester of pregnancy. Receptor source: a female donor in good health, enrolled as a control in a pregnancy study.

The chain recombines TRBV28 with TRBJ2-7; 7 bases line up with TRBD1. The CDR3 has 17 residues. Germline V gene lookup returns CDR1 MDHEN and CDR2 SYDVKM. V dropped 3 bases and J dropped 6; count of bases not matched to a gene: 17. In nucleotides, the CDR3 is TGTGCCAGCAGTTTCGGAGGTAAGGGGGCGTCGATGGCCGAGCAGTACTTC. Translated, it gives CASSFGGKGASMAEQYF.

The gene calls are TRBV7-2 and TRBJ1-2; D call uncertain. This CDR3 has 12 residues. The germline CDR1 and CDR2 sequences are SGHTA and FQGNSA. Trimming took off 5 bases at V and 3 bases at J, with 7 bases between the two ends. The DNA for the CDR3 is TGTGCCAGCAGCGACACAGACTATGGCTACACCTTC. Translating it yields CASSDTDYGYTF. Drawing the rest from reference TRBV7-2 and TRBJ1-2, the complete variable domain is GAGVSQSPSNKVTEKGKDVELRCDPISGHTALYWYRQSLGQGLEFLIYFQGNSAPDKSGLPSDRFSAERTGGSVSTLTIQRTQQEDSAVYLCASSDTDYGYTFGSGTRLTVV.

The rearrangement joins TRBV30 to TRBJ1-1, with 7 bases identical to TRBD1. Germline V gene sequence: CDR1 GTSNPN, CDR2 SVGIG (reference sequence). This CDR3 region has 13 residues. The J segment lost 5 bases and the V segment lost 6 bases, leaving 9 bases of the junction unmatched. The CDR3 is CACAVTGRTEAFF. The CDR3 coding sequence is TGTGCCTGTGCGGTGACAGGGAGAACTGAAGCTTTCTTT.

The chain joins TRBV28 to TRBJ1-5, with 9 bases matching TRBD1. The length of the CDR3 is 14 residues. V gave up 7 bases and J gave up 7 bases; unmatched junction bases: 8. CDR1 and CDR2 from the germline V gene are MDHEN and SYDVKM. This chain's CDR3 is CASTRQTGGQPQHF. In DNA form, the CDR3 reads TGTGCCAGCACCAGACAGACAGGGGGACAGCCCCAGCATTTT.

This clone was seen a handful of times. J is TRBJ1-1 and V is TRBV30; a possible D gene is TRBD1 (6 bases). Germline lookup yields CDR1 GTSNPN and CDR2 SVGIG (reference sequence). This CDR3 is 11 amino acids long. The V end was cut by 7 bases, the J end by 5 bases, with 11 bases between. CDR3 sequence reads: CAFTGRTEAFF. In DNA form, the CDR3 reads TGTGCCTTTACAGGGCGAACTGAAGCTTTCTTT.

The count of this clone is one. The chain has TRBV27 and TRBJ2-1, with 9 bases aligning to TRBD2. CDR1 is MNHEY, CDR2 SMNVEV, per germline (reference sequence). The ends lost 6 bases at V and 0 bases at J; junction bases unmatched: 6. This CDR3 has 16 residues. CDR3 region: CASRDDSGSSYNEQFF. CDR3 DNA sequence: TGTGCCAGCAGGGATGATAGCGGGAGCTCCTACAATGAGCAGTTCTTC.

The chain combines TRBV5-4 with TRBJ2-3; 10 bases are shared with TRBD2. Germline-derived CDR1 and CDR2 are SGHNT and YYREEE (reference sequence). The CDR3 runs 15 residues. With V trimmed by 4 bases and J by 4 bases, 6 bases remained unmatched. This chain's CDR3 is CASSVAGGAADTQYF. The CDR3 DNA follows: TGTGCCAGCAGCGTAGCGGGGGGTGCTGCAGATACGCAGTATTTT.

V usage is TRBV27 and J usage is TRBJ2-3, with a tentative D call TRBD1 (6 bases). Trimming pared 4 bases from V and 8 bases from J, leaving 16 bases between. This CDR3 comprises 14 residues. Germline lookup yields CDR1 MNHEY and CDR2 SMNVEV (reference sequence). The CDR3 DNA reads TGTGCCAGCAGTTCCCGGACAGCCGAGGGTACGCAGTATTTT. It specifies CASSSRTAEGTQYF.

The chain employs TRBV19 and TRBJ2-1; 10 nucleotides match TRBD1. V shed 6 bases, J shed 4 bases, and the junction held 9 bases outside the gene matches. Germline V CDR1 and CDR2: LNHDA, SQIVND (reference sequence). The CDR3 consists of 16 residues. CDR3 loop: CASRSSGTGVYNEQFF. In nucleotides, the CDR3 is TGTGCCAGTAGATCCTCCGGGACAGGGGTTTACAATGAGCAGTTCTTC.

V usage is TRBV4-3 and J usage is TRBJ2-2; 8 nucleotides match TRBD2. The V and J ends lost 3 bases and 0 bases, in that order; junction bases with no gene match: 6. There are 17 residues in the CDR3. CDR1 and CDR2 (germline): LGHNA, YSLEER. This chain's CDR3 is CASSQRSGGANTGELFF. The CDR3, as DNA: TGCGCCAGCAGCCAGAGGAGCGGGGGCGCGAACACCGGGGAGCTGTTTTTT.

The chain combines TRBV30 with TRBJ1-1; no firm D call. Trimming left V 3 bases short and J 4 bases short, with 18 bases between. Germline V gene data show CDR1 as GTSNPN and CDR2 as SVGIG (reference sequence). CDR3 length equals 15 residues. The CDR3 DNA sequence: TGTGCCTGGAGGGCCGTGGCGGTTTGGAGCACTGAAGCTTTCTTT. Protein product: CAWRAVAVWSTEAFF.

V is TRBV5-6 and J is TRBJ2-6, with D perhaps matching TRBD1 (6 bases). Germline lookup yields CDR1 SGHDT and CDR2 YYEEEE. V gave up 5 bases and J gave up 2 bases, with 11 bases separating them. This CDR3 is 15 amino acids long. The CDR3 here is CASRFRGTGANVLTF. CDR3 bases: TGTGCCAGCAGATTCAGGGGCACTGGGGCCAACGTCCTGACTTTC.

This CDR3 is CASSEWGSSGSLYEQFF. In DNA, the CDR3 is TGTGCCAGCAGTGAATGGGGCTCTAGCGGGAGTCTTTATGAGCAGTTCTTC. The rearrangement uses TRBV25-1 and TRBJ2-1; 10 bases are a match to TRBD2. The CDR3 is 17 amino acids. Germline V gene lookup returns CDR1 MGHDK and CDR2 SYGVNS. Trimming at V came to 1 base and at J to 8 bases, leaving 11 bases not matched to a gene.

This sequence joins TRBV18 and TRBJ2-2; the D gene is possibly TRBD1 (5 bases). Germline V lookup: CDR1 KGHSH, CDR2 LQKENI. V was shortened by 3 bases and J by 6 bases, with 14 bases between the two germline ends. The CDR3 consists of 15 residues. CDR3 nucleotides: TGTGCCAGCTCACCGTACTTAGGGGTGTCCGGGGAGCTGTTTTTT. Protein: CASSPYLGVSGELFF.

The rearrangement uses TRBV5-5 and TRBJ2-7, with 10 bases identical to TRBD1. The CDR3 spans 14 residues. The V gene's germline CDR1 is SGHKS and CDR2 YYEKEE (reference sequence). Unmatched junction bases numbered 2, after V lost 4 bases and J lost 1 base. The CDR3 DNA is TGTGCCAGCAGCGCGGGACAGGGGTCCTACGAGCAGTACTTC. The encoded protein is CASSAGQGSYEQYF.

In its sample, this clone was seen once. The chain links TRBV7-9 to TRBJ1-2; 7 bases are a match to TRBD1. V trimming: 5 bases; J trimming: 0 bases; junction bases outside the gene matches: 6. CDR1 and CDR2 from the germline V gene are SEHNR and FQNEAQ (reference sequence). The CDR3 length is 15 residues. CDR3 protein: CASSRPGTANYGYTF. In DNA form, the CDR3 reads TGTGCCAGCAGCCGACCCGGGACAGCTAACTATGGCTACACCTTC.

The chain combines TRBV18 with TRBJ1-4, with D unresolved. The V end lost 3 bases, the J end lost 7 bases, and 12 bases lay between the germline ends. The CDR3 is 14 residues long. The V gene's germline CDR1 is KGHSH and CDR2 LQKENI. In nucleotides, the CDR3 is TGTGCCAGCTCACCCCCCGGGAGGAGTGAAAAACTGTTTTTT. Translation: CASSPPGRSEKLFF.

The chain links TRBV19 to TRBJ2-7; perhaps TRBD2 as D (6 bases). Deletions cut 5 bases from V and 2 bases from J, with 13 bases between. Looked up from germline, CDR1 is LNHDA and CDR2 is SQIVND (reference sequence). The CDR3 is 14 residues long. The CDR3 region is CASSFGGPTYEQYF. In nucleotides, the CDR3 is TGTGCCAGTAGTTTCGGGGGACCCACCTACGAGCAGTACTTC.

The genes are TRBV7-2 and TRBJ1-1; 7 nucleotides match TRBD1. The germline gives CDR1 SGHTA, CDR2 FQGNSA. The CDR3 has 15 amino acids. Trimming removed 1 base from V and 4 bases from J; junction bases left unmatched: 6. The CDR3 is CASSLEGARGTEAFF. CDR3 DNA sequence: TGTGCCAGCAGCTTAGAGGGGGCGCGGGGCACTGAAGCTTTCTTT. Combining the CDR3 with reference TRBV7-2 and TRBJ1-1 gives the whole variable domain GAGVSQSPSNKVTEKGKDVELRCDPISGHTALYWYRQSLGQGLEFLIYFQGNSAPDKSGLPSDRFSAERTGGSVSTLTIQRTQQEDSAVYLCASSLEGARGTEAFFGQGTRLTVV.

The V call is TRBV5-6, the J call TRBJ2-3; 10 positions match TRBD2. The trim removed 7 bases at V and 4 bases at J, leaving 9 bases unmatched. The length of the CDR3 is 15 residues. Looked up from germline, CDR1 is SGHDT and CDR2 is YYEEEE. For the CDR3, the DNA is TGTGCCAGCCGCATGGAGCGGGGGGGCGCAGATACGCAGTATTTT. This gives the protein CASRMERGGADTQYF.

The chain carries TRBV6-5 and TRBJ2-7, with D perhaps matching TRBD2 (6 bases). Germline V gives CDR1 MNHEY, CDR2 SVGAGI. The V and J ends lost 2 bases and 6 bases respectively, with 11 bases between them. The CDR3 covers 13 residues. The CDR3 reads CASSYIGGSEQYF. CDR3 sequence (DNA): TGTGCCAGCAGTTACATTGGGGGGAGCGAGCAGTACTTC.

The chain recombines TRBV7-8 with TRBJ2-1; D uncertain. V was shortened by 2 bases and J by 2 bases, with 10 bases between the two germline ends. The CDR3 spans 15 residues. Germline assignment: CDR1 SGHVS and CDR2 FQNEAQ. DNA of the CDR3: TGTGCCAGCAGCTTAAACTATGCCGCCTACAATGAGCAGTTCTTC. Translated, it gives CASSLNYAAYNEQFF.

The chain carries TRBV13 and TRBJ1-2; the D is unclear. Trimming removed 4 bases at V and 1 base at J, with 13 bases between. Germline V gene data show CDR1 as PRHDT and CDR2 as FYEKMQ (reference sequence). The length of the CDR3 is 15 residues. The chain's CDR3 is CASSSRRVFNYGYTF. For the CDR3, the DNA is TGTGCCAGCAGCTCCCGCCGGGTTTTTAACTATGGCTACACCTTC.

The chain joins TRBV18 to TRBJ2-7; TRBD2 matches 10 bases. V lost 6 bases, J lost 0 bases, and 8 bases stayed unmatched. The CDR3 is 16 residues long. Germline-derived CDR1 and CDR2 are KGHSH and LQKENI. CDR3 sequence (DNA): TGTGCCAGCTCGGCTAGGAGCGGGAGGGACTCCTACGAGCAGTACTTC. Encoded protein: CASSARSGRDSYEQYF.

Only one count was recorded for this clone. This sequence joins TRBV6-5 and TRBJ2-1, with TRBD1 matching over 8 bases. The V segment lost 8 bases and the J segment 7 bases; nucleotides outside the gene matches: 7. Germline CDR1 MNHEY, CDR2 SVGAGI. The CDR3 has 13 residues. This CDR3 reads CASRGQGVNEQFF. DNA for the CDR3: TGTGCCAGCCGAGGACAGGGTGTTAATGAGCAGTTCTTC.

The J gene is TRBJ1-6, the V gene TRBV6-6; D gene unclear. The germline CDR1 and CDR2 sequences are MNHNY and SVGAGI (reference sequence). The CDR3 runs to 13 residues. The ends were cut back, 5 bases at V and 4 bases at J, with 6 bases in the middle. DNA of the CDR3: TGTGCCAGCAGTACAGCTTATAATTCACCCCTCCACTTT. Encoded protein: CASSTAYNSPLHF.

This chain connects TRBV6-6 to TRBJ2-2; perhaps TRBD2 as D (6 bases). This CDR3 has 14 amino acids. V lost 2 bases and J 6 bases, leaving 10 bases between the germline ends. In germline, CDR1 is MNHNY, CDR2 SVGAGI (reference sequence). This chain's CDR3 is CASSYRGWAGELFF. CDR3 bases: TGTGCCAGCAGTTACCGGGGGTGGGCCGGGGAGCTGTTTTTT.

V and J are TRBV5-1 and TRBJ2-1, with 8 positions matching TRBD2. The CDR3 length is 15 residues. Germline CDR1 and CDR2: SGHRS and YFSETQ. The J segment lost 5 bases and the V segment lost 0 bases, leaving 4 bases of the junction unmatched. CDR3 nucleotide sequence: TGCGCCAGCAGCTTGGTGGCGGGGGGCCACAATGAGCAGTTCTTC. Translated: CASSLVAGGHNEQFF.

This clone turned up a few times. CDR3 loop: CASRLGLAGGRSSYNEQFF. The CDR3 region has the DNA TGTGCCAGCAGATTAGGACTAGCGGGGGGCCGGAGCTCCTACAATGAGCAGTTCTTC. This chain links TRBV5-5 with TRBJ2-1; 14 nucleotides align to TRBD2. CDR3 size: 19 residues. Germline V gives CDR1 SGHKS, CDR2 YYEKEE (reference sequence). J was trimmed by 0 bases and V by 5 bases; bases with no gene match: 10.

This clone was observed a few times. The chain couples TRBV6-5 to TRBJ2-5, with TRBD1 matching 10 bases. With 3 bases clipped from V and 3 bases from J, the junction kept 4 bases outside the gene matches. Germline V lookup: CDR1 MNHEY, CDR2 SVGAGI. CDR3 length: 15 amino acids. The CDR3 nucleotides read TGTGCCAGCAGTTATTCCGGGACAGGGGAAGAGACCCAGTACTTC. It yields the protein CASSYSGTGEETQYF.

The rearrangement uses TRBV2 and TRBJ2-2, with 11 bases lining up with TRBD1. This CDR3 spans 14 amino acids. Unmatched junction bases numbered 2, after V lost 5 bases and J lost 6 bases. From germline, CDR1 is SNHLY and CDR2 FYNNEI. The CDR3 DNA reads TGTGCCAGCAGTATGGGACAGGGGGCCGGGGAGCTGTTTTTT. Encoded protein: CASSMGQGAGELFF.